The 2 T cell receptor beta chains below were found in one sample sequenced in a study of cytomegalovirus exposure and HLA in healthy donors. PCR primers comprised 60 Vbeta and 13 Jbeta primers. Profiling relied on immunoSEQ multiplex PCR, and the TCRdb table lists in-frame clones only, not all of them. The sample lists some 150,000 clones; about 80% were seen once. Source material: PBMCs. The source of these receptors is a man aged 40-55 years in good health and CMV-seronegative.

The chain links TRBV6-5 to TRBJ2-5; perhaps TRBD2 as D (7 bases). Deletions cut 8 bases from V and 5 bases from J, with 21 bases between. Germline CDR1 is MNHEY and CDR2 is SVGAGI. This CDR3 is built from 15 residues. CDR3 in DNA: TGTGCCAGCGCCCCGGTGGGGGGGCGCGGGGAGACCCAGTACTTC. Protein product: CASAPVGGRGETQYF.

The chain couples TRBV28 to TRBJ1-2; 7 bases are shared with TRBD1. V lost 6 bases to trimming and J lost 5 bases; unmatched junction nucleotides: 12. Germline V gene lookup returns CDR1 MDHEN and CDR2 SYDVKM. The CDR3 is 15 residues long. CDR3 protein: CASRPPTGNLYGYTF. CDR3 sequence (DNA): TGTGCCAGCAGGCCTCCGACAGGGAACTTATATGGCTACACCTTC.